Following are 6 T cell receptor beta chains from one sample sequenced in a study of blood T cell repertoires in COVID-19. Some clones are missing from TCRdb's copy, which holds only in-frame ones; the method was immunoSEQ multiplex PCR. The sample includes under 250,000 clones, 70% to 85% of them seen just once. Source material: PBMCs or T cells enriched from blood (not recorded which). The receptors were sampled from a man in his sixties who had recovered from COVID-19.

The chain carries TRBV3-1 (or the pseudogene TRBV3-2) and TRBJ2-3, with 7 bases aligning to TRBD1. CDR1 and CDR2 (germline): LGHDT, YNNKEL (reference sequence). V shed 1 base, J shed 5 bases, and the junction held 9 bases outside the gene matches. The length of the CDR3 is 16 residues. The CDR3 nucleotides read TGTGCCAGCAGCCAAGCAGGAATAAGACAGGGAGATACGCAGTATTTT. Protein sequence: CASSQAGIRQGDTQYF.

This sequence joins TRBV3-1 (or the pseudogene TRBV3-2) and TRBJ1-1, with TRBD1 as a possible D gene (5 bases). In germline, CDR1 is LGHDT, CDR2 YNNKEL (reference sequence). There are 13 residues in the CDR3. Trimming stripped 0 bases from V and 8 bases from J, with 10 bases between. The CDR3 bases are TGTGCCAGCAGCCAAGAAGACAGAACAGAAGCTTTCTTT. It is translated as CASSQEDRTEAFF.

This clone was seen just once. V usage is TRBV19 and J usage is TRBJ2-3; D possibly corresponds to TRBD1 (5 bases). V was clipped by 6 bases and J by 2 bases, with 18 bases between them. This CDR3 has 16 residues. Germline V gene sequence: CDR1 LNHDA, CDR2 SQIVND (reference sequence). The CDR3: CASSRSHRRHTDTQYF. The CDR3 DNA is TGTGCCAGTAGCCGTTCCCACAGGCGCCACACAGATACGCAGTATTTT.

The chain recombines TRBV6-1 with TRBJ1-3, with 7 nucleotides matching TRBD1. This CDR3 contains 17 residues. CDR1 and CDR2 (germline): MNHNS, SASEGT. The trim removed 0 bases at V and 4 bases at J, leaving 9 bases unmatched. CDR3 region: CASSEARGGTAGNTIYF. In DNA form, the CDR3 reads TGTGCCAGCAGTGAAGCGCGGGGCGGGACAGCGGGAAACACCATATATTTT.

This chain uses TRBV7-9 with TRBJ1-4; D is uncertain. CDR1 and CDR2 (germline): SEHNR, FQNEAQ (reference sequence). Trimming shortened V by 7 bases and J by 6 bases, and 12 bases separated the two germline ends. CDR3 length: 13 residues. CDR3 protein: CASKWGGDEKLFF. The CDR3 DNA follows: TGTGCCAGCAAGTGGGGAGGTGATGAAAAACTGTTTTTT.

This rearrangement joins TRBV27 to TRBJ2-1; 9 nucleotides line up with TRBD1. Germline CDR1 MNHEY, CDR2 SMNVEV (reference sequence). The CDR3 totals 14 residues. The J segment lost 7 bases and the V segment lost 11 bases, leaving 12 bases of the junction unmatched. Here the CDR3 reads CASRTGTGRNEQFF. CDR3 sequence (DNA): TGTGCCTCACGAACCGGGACAGGGAGGAATGAGCAGTTCTTC.